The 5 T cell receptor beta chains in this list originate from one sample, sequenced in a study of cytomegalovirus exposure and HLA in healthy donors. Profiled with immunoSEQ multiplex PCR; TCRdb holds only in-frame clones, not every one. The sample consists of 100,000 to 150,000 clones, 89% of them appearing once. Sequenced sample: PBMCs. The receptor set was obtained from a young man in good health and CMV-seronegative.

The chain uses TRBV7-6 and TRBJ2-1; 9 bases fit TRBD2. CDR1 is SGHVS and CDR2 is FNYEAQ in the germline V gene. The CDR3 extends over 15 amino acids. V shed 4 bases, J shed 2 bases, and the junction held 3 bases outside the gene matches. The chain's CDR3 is CASSSLAGAYNEQFF. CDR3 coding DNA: TGTGCCAGCAGCTCTTTAGCGGGGGCCTACAATGAGCAGTTCTTC.

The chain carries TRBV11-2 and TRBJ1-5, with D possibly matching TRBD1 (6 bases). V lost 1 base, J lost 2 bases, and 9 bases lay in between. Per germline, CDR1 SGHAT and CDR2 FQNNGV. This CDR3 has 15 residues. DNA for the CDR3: TGTGCCAGCAGCTTAGGGACAGTTGGCAATCAGCCCCAGCATTTT. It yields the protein CASSLGTVGNQPQHF.

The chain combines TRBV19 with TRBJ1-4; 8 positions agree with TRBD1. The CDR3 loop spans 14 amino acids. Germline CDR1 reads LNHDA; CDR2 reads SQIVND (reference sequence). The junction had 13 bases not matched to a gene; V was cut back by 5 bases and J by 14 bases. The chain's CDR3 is CASSGQGGPWSLFF. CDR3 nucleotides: TGTGCCAGTAGTGGACAGGGTGGCCCTTGGTCGCTGTTTTTT.

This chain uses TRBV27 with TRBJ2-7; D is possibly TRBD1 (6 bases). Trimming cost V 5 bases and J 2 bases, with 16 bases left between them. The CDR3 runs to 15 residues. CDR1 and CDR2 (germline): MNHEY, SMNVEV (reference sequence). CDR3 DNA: TGTGCCAGCAGTAAAACCCAGGGGAATCCCTACGAGCAGTACTTC. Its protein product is CASSKTQGNPYEQYF.

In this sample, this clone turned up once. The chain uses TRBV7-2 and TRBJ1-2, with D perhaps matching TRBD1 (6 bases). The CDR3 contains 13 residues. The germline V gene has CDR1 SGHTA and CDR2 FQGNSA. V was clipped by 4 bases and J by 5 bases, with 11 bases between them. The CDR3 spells CASSSGRGYGYTF. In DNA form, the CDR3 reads TGTGCCAGCAGCTCAGGGAGGGGGTATGGCTACACCTTC.